The 21 T cell receptor beta chains reported below all come from one sample, sequenced in a study of blood T cell repertoires in COVID-19. Clones were read by immunoSEQ multiplex PCR, and TCRdb kept only the in-frame ones, dropping some. The sample contains about 210,000 clones, almost 90% of which appear only once. Material: peripheral blood. These receptors all come from a man aged 18-30 years with active or convalescent COVID-19.

V and J are TRBV7-2 and TRBJ2-3, with D perhaps matching TRBD1 (6 bases). CDR3 length equals 14 residues. Germline loops: CDR1 SGHTA, CDR2 FQGNSA. V was pared by 1 base and J by 6 bases, with 11 bases between. CDR3 residues: CASSLVWQGDTQYF. The CDR3 nucleotides are TGTGCCAGCAGCTTAGTGTGGCAGGGGGATACGCAGTATTTT.

The chain uses TRBV30 and TRBJ2-1, with TRBD2 identical over 10 bases. J was trimmed by 7 bases and V by 3 bases; bases with no gene match: 9. Germline V gene lookup returns CDR1 GTSNPN and CDR2 SVGIG (reference sequence). The CDR3 runs 15 residues. The CDR3 loop is CAWRSRGTSANEQFF. The CDR3 DNA is TGTGCCTGGAGATCGAGAGGGACTAGCGCTAATGAGCAGTTCTTC.

This chain links TRBV20-1 with TRBJ1-2; D gene ambiguous. Germline V gene data show CDR1 as DFQATT and CDR2 as SNEGSKA (reference sequence). This CDR3 comprises 18 residues. V lost 3 bases and J lost 1, with 24 bases in between. Here the CDR3 reads CSASVPLQHLANNYGYTF. The CDR3 nucleotides are TGCAGTGCTAGTGTCCCTCTCCAACACCTAGCTAATAACTATGGCTACACCTTC.

The chain links TRBV6-6 to TRBJ1-2; 7 positions agree with TRBD1. The V gene end was trimmed by 5 bases and the J gene end by 8 bases; junction bases not matched to a gene: 11. Germline V gene lookup returns CDR1 MNHNY and CDR2 SVGAGI (reference sequence). This CDR3 region has 14 residues. CDR3 DNA sequence: TGTGCCAGCAGTGAGCTAGGACAGGTCAGAGGCTACACCTTC. Amino acids: CASSELGQVRGYTF.

This chain uses TRBV15 with TRBJ2-3, with no clear D. The CDR3 has 11 residues. V was trimmed by 8 bases and J by 5 bases, leaving 8 bases between them. Germline CDR1 reads LNHNV; CDR2 reads YYDKDF (reference sequence). The CDR3 DNA reads as TGTGCCACCTCGAAGCAAGATACGCAGTATTTT. Its translation is CATSKQDTQYF. Full variable domain (remainder filled in from reference TRBV15 and TRBJ2-3): DAMVIQNPRYQVTQFGKPVTLSCSQTLNHNVMYWYQQKSSQAPKLLFHYYDKDFNNEADTPDNFQSRRPNTSFCFLDIRSPGLGDTAMYLCATSKQDTQYFGPGTRLTVL.

V and J are TRBV19 and TRBJ1-2; D is unclear. This CDR3 spans 12 amino acids. V lost 10 bases and J lost 10, with 19 bases in between. Germline CDR1 LNHDA, CDR2 SQIVND (reference sequence). The CDR3 loop reads CATTRGGQVYTF. The CDR3 region has the DNA TGTGCCACCACCCGAGGTGGCCAAGTCTACACCTTC.

V usage is TRBV18 and J usage is TRBJ2-3, with D possibly matching TRBD2 (6 bases). The germline gives CDR1 KGHSH, CDR2 LQKENI. The CDR3 covers 14 residues. The germline V and J ends were trimmed by 1 base and 3 bases, with 8 bases remaining between them. The CDR3 DNA follows: TGTGCCAGCTCACCACGGGGAGGTACAGATACGCAGTATTTT. Protein sequence: CASSPRGGTDTQYF.

This chain joins TRBV4-1 and TRBJ2-6; maybe TRBD1 (6 bases). This CDR3 has 17 amino acids. Germline V gives CDR1 MGHRA, CDR2 YSYEKL. V was clipped by 4 bases and J by 0 bases, with 13 bases between them. The CDR3 loop is CASSPGAAISGANVLTF. The DNA for the CDR3 is TGCGCCAGCAGCCCAGGGGCAGCAATCTCTGGGGCCAACGTCCTGACTTTC.

The chain couples TRBV5-8 to TRBJ1-5, with 7 bases aligning to TRBD1. This CDR3 contains 14 residues. Trimming at V came to 0 bases and at J to 7 bases, leaving 4 bases not matched to a gene. Germline V gene data show CDR1 as SGHTS and CDR2 as YDEGEE. The CDR3 DNA is TGTGCCAGCAGCTTGGGGGACAGCCAACAGCCCCAGCATTTT. It is translated as CASSLGDSQQPQHF.

This clone has only one observation. CDR3 in DNA: TGTGCCAGCAGCCAATTCGGTCAGCGGGGGTACGGCTTTAAAAACACCATATATTTT. This translates into CASSQFGQRGYGFKNTIYF. This chain uses TRBV16 with TRBJ1-3; tentatively, D is TRBD1 (5 bases). Trimming took off 1 base at V and 6 bases at J, with 25 bases between the two ends. The germline CDR1 and CDR2 sequences are KGHSY and FQNENV. The CDR3 length is 19 residues.

The chain employs TRBV11-1 and TRBJ2-3, with 10 bases identical to TRBD2. Trimming cost V 1 base and J 4 bases; bases outside gene matches: 5. The CDR3 has 16 amino acids. Germline CDR1 is SGHAT and CDR2 is FQDESV (reference sequence). The CDR3 sequence is CASSLVAGGLSDTQYF. Written as DNA, the CDR3 is TGTGCCAGCAGCTTAGTAGCGGGAGGTTTATCAGATACGCAGTATTTT.

This clone appeared a single time. The sample contains more than one DNA sequence encoding this CDR3. V usage is TRBV9 and J usage is TRBJ2-3; 8 bases align to TRBD2. With 3 bases clipped from V and 1 base from J, the junction kept 4 bases outside the gene matches. Germline assignment: CDR1 SGDLS and CDR2 YYNGEE. This CDR3 has 15 residues. Here the CDR3 reads CASSARAGGTDTQYF. CDR3 nucleotides: TGTGCCAGCAGCGCCCGAGCGGGAGGCACAGATACGCAGTATTTT.

The rearrangement links TRBV7-2 to TRBJ2-2, with D possibly TRBD2 on 5 matching bases. Per germline, CDR1 SGHTA and CDR2 FQGNSA. This CDR3 has 13 amino acids. Trimming pared 11 bases from V and 1 base from J, leaving 11 bases between. CDR3 amino acids: CALSRENTGELFF. As DNA, the CDR3 is TGTGCCCTCAGCCGGGAGAACACCGGGGAGCTGTTTTTT. Filled out from reference TRBV7-2 and TRBJ2-2, the complete variable domain reads GAGVSQSPSNKVTEKGKDVELRCDPISGHTALYWYRQSLGQGLEFLIYFQGNSAPDKSGLPSDRFSAERTGGSVSTLTIQRTQQEDSAVYLCALSRENTGELFFGEGSRLTVL.

The chain couples TRBV4-2 to TRBJ2-3, with D tentatively TRBD2 (6 bases). V was shortened by 1 base and J by 6 bases, with 11 bases between the two germline ends. The CDR3 extends over 14 amino acids. Germline values: CDR1 LGHNA, CDR2 YNFKEQ. In DNA form, the CDR3 reads TGTGCCAGCAGCCAAGGCCTAGCGAGCGATACGCAGTATTTT. Residues: CASSQGLASDTQYF.

The chain combines TRBV19 with TRBJ1-6; no clear D. CDR1 is LNHDA, CDR2 SQIVND, per germline (reference sequence). Between the trimmed V and J ends, which lost 6 bases and 6 bases, there was a span of 12 bases. This CDR3 contains 14 residues. CDR3 DNA: TGTGCCAGTAGCGGCGGGCCTGTTAATTCACCCCTCCACTTT. It codes for CASSGGPVNSPLHF.

This CDR3 reads CASSLSGGSYEQYF. CDR3 nucleotide sequence: TGTGCCAGCAGTTTATCAGGCGGTTCCTACGAGCAGTACTTC. The gene calls are TRBV27 and TRBJ2-7; D unresolved. The V gene's germline CDR1 is MNHEY and CDR2 SMNVEV (reference sequence). The germline V and J ends were trimmed by 0 bases and 1 base, with 7 bases remaining between them. The CDR3 covers 14 residues.

V usage is TRBV6-5 and J usage is TRBJ1-5; 8 nucleotides match TRBD1. The V and J ends lost 7 bases and 4 bases, in that order; junction bases with no gene match: 6. This CDR3 is 14 amino acids long. In germline, CDR1 is MNHEY, CDR2 SVGAGI. This CDR3 reads CASKVGQANQPQHF. The CDR3 DNA sequence: TGTGCCAGCAAAGTGGGACAGGCTAATCAGCCCCAGCATTTT.

V and J are TRBV7-9 and TRBJ2-5, with 7 bases aligning to TRBD1. J lost 8 bases, V lost 4 bases, and 13 bases had no gene match. Germline CDR1 and CDR2: SEHNR and FQNEAQ (reference sequence). This CDR3 is 15 amino acids long. CDR3 in DNA: TGTGCCAGCAGCTGGGACAGTAAACGGGTAGCTACCCAGTACTTC. This gives the protein CASSWDSKRVATQYF.

The chain links TRBV7-3 to TRBJ2-2; the D gene is possibly TRBD1 (6 bases). Per the germline V gene, CDR1 is SGHTA and CDR2 is FQGTGA. The CDR3 covers 15 residues. V was pared by 5 bases and J by 9 bases, with 19 bases between. CDR3 in DNA: TGTGCCAGCAGCCCGGAGACAGGCCTGCTGCGGGAGCTGTTTTTT. Protein sequence: CASSPETGLLRELFF.

V and J are TRBV30 and TRBJ1-5; no definite D call. Germline V CDR1 and CDR2: GTSNPN, SVGIG (reference sequence). With 2 bases removed from V and 8 bases from J, the gap between germline ends came to 13 bases. This CDR3 contains 13 residues. CDR3 in DNA: TGTGCCTGGAGTTCGAGCGATGTGGAGCCCCAGCATTTT. It codes for CAWSSSDVEPQHF. Variable domain in full (rest from reference TRBV30 and TRBJ1-5): SQTIHQWPATLVQPVGSPLSLECTVEGTSNPNLYWYRQAAGRGLQLLFYSVGIGQISSEVPQNLSASRPQDRQFILSSKKLLLSDSGFYLCAWSSSDVEPQHFGDGTRLSIL.

This sequence joins TRBV3-1 (or the pseudogene TRBV3-2) and TRBJ2-5; D is undetermined. Germline V gene data show CDR1 as LGHDT and CDR2 as YNNKEL (reference sequence). The ends were cut back, 4 bases at V and 13 bases at J, with 16 bases in the middle. The CDR3 has 12 residues. The CDR3 nucleotides read TGTGCCAGCAGCCCCCCCCGTGACGGGTTGTACTTC. Protein sequence: CASSPPRDGLYF.